This T cell receptor beta chain stems from a study of CD8+CD57+ T cells in acquired aplastic anemia. V gave up 2 bases and J gave up 8 bases, with 7 bases separating them. From germline, CDR1 is SGHTA and CDR2 FQGNSA. The CDR3 totals 13 residues. Genomic DNA was employed as the template in profiling TCR beta VDJ and CDR3. TCRdb re-derived calls from the reads in MiXCR, one entry per CDR3 protein. The table lists under 350,000 distinct CDR3 sequences, around three fifths of them singletons. Whole-study results and caveats: About 27 shared CD8+ CDR3s appeared highly expressed within patients' immunodominant clones.

It was patients with CD8+CD57+ cell expansion by flow cytometry who were chosen for sequencing. In the case of this clonotype: The antigen is undetermined.

This clonotype originated in a human donor with aplastic anemia. The chain employs TRBV7-2 and TRBJ1-6; no definite D call. Sequencing was carried out using sorted CD4+, CD8+, or CD8+CD57+ T cells (not recorded which) from PBMCs. Here the CDR3 DNA reads TGTGCCAGCAGCTTAAATGGAGATTCACCCCTCCACTTT. Translation: CASSLNGDSPLHF.